This TCR beta chain was captured in a study of a mutant IDH1 vaccine in newly diagnosed glioma. Study context: Patients had eight vaccinations, in weeks 1, 3, 5, 7, 11, 15, 19 and 23.

The repertoire was sequenced with immunoSEQ multiplex PCR; TCRdb's copy has only in-frame clones and lacks some. The data hold about 25,000 clones, with 60% to 80% observed a single time. As for this clone: Its antigen is not known.

As for time point: week 11, during vaccination. Each dose delivered 300 ug of mutant IDH1 20-mer peptide subcutaneously with imiquimod. With V trimmed by 4 bases and J by 4 bases, 10 bases remained unmatched. The CDR3 sequence is 16 residues long. From germline, CDR1 is SGHRS and CDR2 YFSETQ. The sample here was PBMCs, taken from a glioma patient whose treatment included an IDH1 peptide vaccine. The source is a woman aged 18-35 years with glioma. The genes are TRBV5-1 and TRBJ2-1; TRBD1 aligns across 8 bases. The CDR3 coding sequence is TGCGCCAGCAGCACAGGGGCAGGGGGCCCTTACAATGAGCAGTTCTTC. This encodes CASSTGAGGPYNEQFF.